Below are 29 T cell receptor beta chains sequenced from a single sample in a study of blood T cells in healthy people across ages (dated by TCRdb to about 2015). The receptor library was made with 5' RACE. The run used an Illumina HiSeq 2500. The second PCR ran for about 7 to 11 cycles and used a J-beta primer mix along with a sample-barcoded 5' primer. TCRdb passed the public sequencing reads through fastp at Q25 and MiXCR, retaining productive beta sequences. For every CDR3 protein sequence, its rows merge into one entry that carries the most common genes and DNA. Here the sample has 1,500,000 or so distinct CDR3 sequences; around 59% occur a single time. More than 6% of the sample rests with the top ten. The sample taken for sequencing was blood. The source is a man between 18 and 29 years old in good health.

This chain connects TRBV24-1 to TRBJ2-3, with TRBD1 matching over 8 bases. This CDR3 contains 16 residues. V gave up 2 bases and J gave up 3 bases; unmatched junction bases: 6. Germline CDR1 is KGHDR and CDR2 is SFDVKD. The CDR3 DNA reads as TGTGCCACCAGTGATTCGACAGGGGCATTAACAGATACGCAGTATTTT. Translated: CATSDSTGALTDTQYF.

The V and J genes are TRBV5-1 and TRBJ2-1; 10 nucleotides line up with TRBD2. The germline V gene encodes CDR1 SGHRS and CDR2 YFSETQ. The CDR3 covers 17 residues. The ends lost 0 bases at V and 4 bases at J; junction bases unmatched: 7. CDR3: CASSLAPLAGNYNEQFF. The DNA of the CDR3 is TGCGCCAGCAGCTTGGCCCCACTAGCGGGGAATTACAATGAGCAGTTCTTC.

The chain carries TRBV9 and TRBJ2-4; 9 bases are shared with TRBD2. This CDR3 spans 17 amino acids. V trimming: 3 bases; J trimming: 1 base; junction bases outside the gene matches: 8. CDR1 SGDLS and CDR2 YYNGEE come from the germline V gene. The CDR3 sequence: CASSGTPGLAAKNIQYF. The DNA for the CDR3 is TGTGCCAGCAGCGGCACTCCAGGACTAGCGGCCAAAAACATTCAGTACTTC. The complete variable domain, with remaining parts taken from reference TRBV9 and TRBJ2-4, reads DSGVTQTPKHLITATGQRVTLRCSPRSGDLSVYWYQQSLDQGLQFLIQYYNGEERAKGNILERFSAQQFPDLHSELNLSSLELGDSALYFCASSGTPGLAAKNIQYFGAGTRLSVL.

The genes are TRBV10-3 and TRBJ2-3, with 12 bases matching TRBD2. The CDR3 sequence is 20 residues long. Germline V lookup: CDR1 ENHRY, CDR2 SYGVKD. With V trimmed by 2 bases and J by 0 bases, 12 bases remained unmatched. CDR3 coding DNA: TGTGCCATCAGTGAGCGGCTAGCGGGGGGGGGTCCTTACAGCACAGATACGCAGTATTTT. Its translation: CAISERLAGGGPYSTDTQYF.

V usage is TRBV5-5 and J usage is TRBJ1-5, with D possibly matching TRBD1 (5 bases). CDR3 length: 14 residues. The ends were cut back, 3 bases at V and 6 bases at J, with 13 bases in the middle. Per germline, CDR1 SGHKS and CDR2 YYEKEE (reference sequence). CDR3 coding DNA: TGTGCCAGCAGCTCTAGGGGCCATGGTCAGCCCCAGCATTTT. It translates to CASSSRGHGQPQHF.

The V gene is TRBV25-1, the J gene TRBJ2-1; TRBD2 matches 10 bases. There are 21 residues in the CDR3. The germline V gene has CDR1 MGHDK and CDR2 SYGVNS. The junction had 19 bases not matched to a gene; V was cut back by 4 bases and J by 1 base. The CDR3 spells CASSGSFMSGGAPRSYNEQFF. The CDR3 nucleotides read TGTGCCAGCAGTGGATCATTTATGAGCGGGGGGGCCCCAAGGTCCTACAATGAGCAGTTCTTC.

J is TRBJ2-2 and V is TRBV29-1, with D perhaps assigned TRBD1 or TRBD2 (5 bases each). Trimming stripped 3 bases from V and 0 bases from J, with 11 bases between. The CDR3 spans 15 residues. From germline, CDR1 is SQVTM and CDR2 ANQGSEA. For the CDR3, the DNA is TGCAGCGTTGAGGGGACGGACCCGAACACCGGGGAGCTGTTTTTT. It encodes CSVEGTDPNTGELFF.

The chain is built from TRBV9 and TRBJ1-5, with D tentatively TRBD1 (5 bases). V lost 2 bases, J lost 2 bases, and 11 bases lay in between. This CDR3 is built from 15 residues. Germline CDR1 SGDLS, CDR2 YYNGEE. CDR3 in DNA: TGTGCCAGCAGCGTTGGGGACGGGGGCAATCAGCCCCAGCATTTT. The encoded protein is CASSVGDGGNQPQHF.

The table lists this clonotype with a count of one. This chain uses TRBV20-1 with TRBJ1-3; TRBD1 might be the D (5 bases). Germline assignment: CDR1 DFQATT and CDR2 SNEGSKA (reference sequence). V lost 1 base and J 2 bases, leaving 9 bases between the germline ends. CDR3 length: 14 amino acids. CDR3 protein: CSARVRGAGNTIYF. The CDR3, as DNA: TGCAGTGCTAGAGTCCGGGGGGCTGGAAACACCATATATTTT.

The rearrangement joins TRBV4-3 to TRBJ1-1; TRBD1 aligns across 7 bases. The CDR3 sequence is 18 residues long. After removal of 3 bases from V and 2 bases from J, the junction contained 15 bases not matched to a gene. CDR1 and CDR2 (germline): LGHNA, YSLEER. The CDR3: CASSHPTTGSGVNTEAFF. CDR3 bases: TGCGCCAGCAGCCACCCTACGACAGGGTCTGGGGTTAACACTGAAGCTTTCTTT.

DNA for the CDR3: TGTGCCAGCACCTCTGGGAGTTCCAACTATGGCTACACCTTC. It is translated as CASTSGSSNYGYTF. The J gene is TRBJ1-2, the V gene TRBV9; D is unclear. From germline, CDR1 is SGDLS and CDR2 YYNGEE. The CDR3 extends over 14 amino acids. The germline V and J ends were trimmed by 6 bases and 2 bases, with 14 bases remaining between them. Full variable domain (missing parts from reference TRBV9 and TRBJ1-2): DSGVTQTPKHLITATGQRVTLRCSPRSGDLSVYWYQQSLDQGLQFLIQYYNGEERAKGNILERFSAQQFPDLHSELNLSSLELGDSALYFCASTSGSSNYGYTFGSGTRLTVV.

The chain links TRBV27 to TRBJ1-2; D not resolved. CDR1 and CDR2 (germline): MNHEY, SMNVEV (reference sequence). The germline V and J ends were trimmed by 8 bases and 8 bases, with 15 bases remaining between them. The CDR3 runs 12 residues. The chain's CDR3 is CASGRPRGGYTF. In nucleotides, the CDR3 is TGTGCCAGCGGGCGGCCACGAGGGGGCTACACCTTC.

The chain links TRBV4-1 to TRBJ2-1; TRBD2 matches at 11 bases. The length of the CDR3 is 18 residues. CDR1 and CDR2 (germline): MGHRA, YSYEKL. V shed 9 bases and J 2 bases; nucleotides not matched to a gene: 15. The CDR3 sequence is CASRPASGGRGTYNEQFF. DNA of the CDR3: TGCGCCAGTAGGCCAGCTAGCGGGGGGAGGGGGACCTACAATGAGCAGTTCTTC.

This clonotype has a handful of counts. The chain has TRBV25-1 and TRBJ1-1, with 9 bases fitting TRBD1. V was pared by 9 bases and J by 5 bases, with 4 bases of the junction left unmatched. Germline V lookup: CDR1 MGHDK, CDR2 SYGVNS. The CDR3 totals 12 residues. The CDR3 here is CASGTGITEAFF. CDR3 DNA: TGTGCCAGTGGGACAGGGATAACTGAAGCTTTCTTT. The entire variable domain, with the rest obtained from reference TRBV25-1 and TRBJ1-1, is as follows: EADIYQTPRYLVIGTGKKITLECSQTMGHDKMYWYQQDPGMELHLIHYSYGVNSTEKGDLSSESTVSRIRTEHFPLTLESARPSHTSQYLCASGTGITEAFFGQGTRLTVV.

This clonotype came up a few times. V and J are TRBV20-1 and TRBJ1-1, with unresolved D. This CDR3 is 11 amino acids long. Germline lookup yields CDR1 DFQATT and CDR2 SNEGSKA (reference sequence). V lost 6 bases and J 5 bases, leaving 10 bases between the germline ends. The CDR3 spells CSARKVTEAFF. The DNA for the CDR3 is TGCAGTGCCAGGAAGGTGACTGAAGCTTTCTTT.

V is TRBV14 and J is TRBJ2-4; D possibly corresponds to TRBD1 (6 bases). V was pared by 1 base and J by 0 bases, with 19 bases between. The CDR3 is 19 amino acids. From germline, CDR1 is SGHDN and CDR2 FVKESK. The CDR3 DNA is TGTGCCAGCAGCCAAGGGGGGCGAGACCCTAGATCAGCCAAAAACATTCAGTACTTC. Translation: CASSQGGRDPRSAKNIQYF.

Only a few counts were recorded for this clonotype. This sequence joins TRBV4-1 and TRBJ1-6; no firm D call. Between the trimmed V and J ends, which lost 0 bases and 6 bases, there was a span of 9 bases. Germline V CDR1 and CDR2: MGHRA, YSYEKL. The CDR3 loop spans 15 amino acids. CDR3 sequence: CASSQDLLGNSPLHF. Written as DNA, the CDR3 is TGCGCCAGCAGCCAAGATCTCCTGGGTAATTCACCCCTCCACTTT.

The chain combines TRBV27 with TRBJ1-5; a weak D match, TRBD1 (5 bases). This CDR3 has 15 amino acids. Germline V gives CDR1 MNHEY, CDR2 SMNVEV (reference sequence). Trimming took 3 bases from V and 1 from J, leaving 10 bases between them. Here the CDR3 DNA reads TGTGCCAGCAGTTTTCAGGGAACGAGCAATCAGCCCCAGCATTTT. It encodes CASSFQGTSNQPQHF.

The chain employs TRBV10-2 and TRBJ1-6; D is perhaps TRBD1 (6 bases). The CDR3 sequence is 13 residues long. CDR1 is WSHSY, CDR2 SAAADI, per germline. Deletions cut 10 bases from V and 8 bases from J, with 15 bases between. The CDR3 region has the DNA TGCGCCACCCACGACAGGCCTTATTCACCCCTCCACTTT. It yields the protein CATHDRPYSPLHF.

The V and J genes are TRBV10-1 and TRBJ2-4, with D maybe TRBD1 (5 bases). This CDR3 is built from 12 residues. Between the trimmed V and J ends, which lost 11 bases and 9 bases, there was a span of 17 bases. Germline V gene data show CDR1 as WNHNN and CDR2 as SYGVQD (reference sequence). CDR3: CAGFLTVTIQYF. The CDR3 bases are TGCGCCGGCTTTTTGACAGTCACCATTCAGTACTTC.

The V and J genes are TRBV19 and TRBJ1-6; maybe TRBD1 (6 bases). The ends were cut back, 5 bases at V and 7 bases at J, with 21 bases in the middle. CDR1 and CDR2 from the germline V gene are LNHDA and SQIVND (reference sequence). The CDR3 is 17 residues long. The CDR3 sequence: CASSVFLRQAVNSPLHF. The CDR3, as DNA: TGTGCCAGTAGTGTTTTTCTTCGACAGGCTGTCAATTCACCCCTCCACTTT.

The chain is built from TRBV5-1 and TRBJ2-7, with D perhaps matching TRBD1 (6 bases). The CDR3 extends over 15 amino acids. Trimming took 3 bases from V and 2 from J, leaving 15 bases between them. From germline, CDR1 is SGHRS and CDR2 YFSETQ. Here the CDR3 reads CASSSDGTWPYEQYF. CDR3 in DNA: TGCGCCAGCAGCTCGGACGGGACATGGCCCTACGAGCAGTACTTC. Full variable domain (rest looked up from reference TRBV5-1 and TRBJ2-7): KAGVTQTPRYLIKTRGQQVTLSCSPISGHRSVSWYQQTPGQGLQFLFEYFSETQRNKGNFPGRFSGRQFSNSRSEMNVSTLELGDSALYLCASSSDGTWPYEQYFGPGTRLTVT.

J is TRBJ2-1 and V is TRBV20-1, with D possibly matching TRBD2 (5 bases). Germline lookup yields CDR1 DFQATT and CDR2 SNEGSKA (reference sequence). This CDR3 comprises 14 residues. The germline V and J ends were trimmed by 6 bases and 2 bases, with 14 bases remaining between them. The CDR3 loop is CSADSVLTYNEQFF. The CDR3 DNA reads TGCAGTGCCGATAGCGTATTGACCTACAATGAGCAGTTCTTC.

The chain is built from TRBV7-9 and TRBJ1-1, with D unclear. This CDR3 is 16 amino acids long. Trimming took off 2 bases at V and 3 bases at J, with 16 bases between the two ends. Germline V CDR1 and CDR2: SEHNR, FQNEAQ (reference sequence). CDR3: CASSLMITERDTEAFF. In nucleotides, the CDR3 is TGTGCCAGCAGCTTAATGATAACTGAAAGAGACACTGAAGCTTTCTTT.

The chain's CDR3 is CASSFRGWETQYF. The CDR3 nucleotides read TGTGCCAGCAGCTTTAGGGGATGGGAGACCCAGTACTTC. This rearrangement joins TRBV13 to TRBJ2-5, with D tentatively TRBD1 (5 bases). From germline, CDR1 is PRHDT and CDR2 FYEKMQ (reference sequence). CDR3 length: 13 amino acids. V lost 3 bases to trimming and J lost 5 bases, with 10 bases between them.

The J gene is TRBJ2-5, the V gene TRBV7-2, with 8 bases fitting TRBD1. Germline CDR1 and CDR2: SGHTA and FQGNSA. CDR3 size: 15 residues. Trimming removed 4 bases from V and 3 bases from J; junction bases left unmatched: 7. CDR3 residues: CASSSSRTGKETQYF. In DNA form, the CDR3 reads TGTGCCAGCAGCTCCAGCAGGACAGGGAAAGAGACCCAGTACTTC.

The chain uses TRBV10-3 and TRBJ2-1; 8 bases map to TRBD1. After removal of 6 bases from V and 6 bases from J, the junction contained 7 bases not matched to a gene. CDR3 size: 14 residues. Germline V CDR1 and CDR2: ENHRY, SYGVKD. The CDR3 nucleotides read TGTGCCATCAGAGACAGGGGACGGGGCAATGAGCAGTTCTTC. Protein: CAIRDRGRGNEQFF.

This clonotype was counted between two and nine times. V and J are TRBV10-3 and TRBJ2-3; D not certain. Germline V gene data show CDR1 as ENHRY and CDR2 as SYGVKD. This CDR3 contains 11 residues. The V gene lost 5 bases and the J gene lost 5 bases, with 5 bases spanning the gap. The CDR3 nucleotides read TGTGCCATCAGTTACAGAGATACGCAGTATTTT. Amino acids: CAISYRDTQYF.

V gene TRBV6-6 combines with J gene TRBJ1-1, with D maybe TRBD1 (6 bases). Germline values: CDR1 MNHNY, CDR2 SVGAGI (reference sequence). V was shortened by 6 bases and J by 11 bases, with 22 bases between the two germline ends. The CDR3 extends over 14 amino acids. CDR3 DNA: TGTGCCAGCAGCGAGCCGCGGACAGATAGCGTCGCTTTCTTT. Translating gives CASSEPRTDSVAFF.